The rows below give T cell receptor beta chains drawn from one sample of a study of blood T cell repertoires in COVID-19. The data were produced by immunoSEQ multiplex PCR, yet TCRdb's version contains in-frame clones alone and is incomplete. Here the sample spans 450,000 or so clones, approximately 90% being singletons. Sample: peripheral blood. The receptors come from a man between 18 and 35 years old with COVID-19, enrolled during active disease. CDR3s include the opening cysteine and the closing phenylalanine or tryptophan. Each record gives: V gene, J gene, CDR3 protein.

TRBV10-1	TRBJ2-3	CAIIDTGTAGGCTDTQYF
TRBV6-5	TRBJ2-7	CASSSRDREGEQYF
TRBV5-4	TRBJ2-7	CASSWRDRGSSYEQYF
TRBV7-2	TRBJ2-1	CASSHEAGNEQFF
TRBV10-3	TRBJ2-7	CAISDLTGTYEQYF
TRBV11-3	TRBJ2-1	CASSLVGAGAYNEQFF
TRBV3-1/TRBV3-2	TRBJ2-3	CASSGGPTDTQYF
TRBV7-9	TRBJ1-6	CASSGELNSPLHF
TRBV5-4	TRBJ2-2	CASSLSGITGELFF
TRBV30	TRBJ2-2	CAWSSAPGTRGENTPGELFF
TRBV7-9	TRBJ2-1	CASSLGQGYEQFF
TRBV18	TRBJ2-3	CASSPLAGGQDTQYF
TRBV5-5	TRBJ2-3	CASSLSSATDTQYF
TRBV19	TRBJ2-7	CASVETAFPYEQYF
TRBV4-2	TRBJ2-7	CASSQDWGGTYEQYF
TRBV5-1	TRBJ1-6	CASSVGEVNNSPLHF
TRBV28	TRBJ2-4	CASSLPTSGANIQYF
TRBV5-4	TRBJ2-1	CASSLLASGYTYNEQFF
TRBV19	TRBJ2-2	CASSRDSLTGELFF
TRBV7-9	TRBJ2-5	CASSLAGLAGLETQYF
TRBV19	TRBJ2-5	CASSNPLRDRKRQETQYF
TRBV29-1	TRBJ2-7	CSVATGDSYEQYF
TRBV12-3/TRBV12-4	TRBJ2-2	CASSPQGNGELFF
TRBV7-9	TRBJ1-1	CASSWDRGNTEAFF
TRBV18	TRBJ2-7	CASSPAGYEQYF
TRBV5-4	TRBJ1-1	CASSSQGVNTEAFF
TRBV7-9	TRBJ1-6	CASRADNSPLHF
TRBV3-1/TRBV3-2	TRBJ1-3	CASSQGQGTGNTIYF
TRBV29-1	TRBJ2-3	CSVGRTGKGDTQYF
TRBV11-2	TRBJ2-1	CASRTPGQGYNEQFF
TRBV15	TRBJ2-4	CATSIAGLGNIQYF
TRBV5-1	TRBJ1-4	CASSLGIDGGEKLFF
TRBV6-5	TRBJ2-7	CASTSRGYIAEQYF
TRBV5-4	TRBJ2-1	CASSLDRGGFYNEQFF
TRBV7-9	TRBJ2-2	CASSLDLRGGLTGELFF
TRBV7-2	TRBJ2-7	CASSLGRAGLYEQYF
TRBV10-3	TRBJ2-7	CAIRGLETSEQYF
TRBV11-3	TRBJ1-6	CASSASGTEVSPLHF
TRBV27	TRBJ2-7	CASSFSTGAAYEQYF
TRBV25-1	TRBJ2-7	CASSDPPADRTGEQYF
TRBV18	TRBJ1-1	CASSPQREGRGTEAFF
TRBV2	TRBJ1-2	CASRSGGAVTGYTF
TRBV5-1	TRBJ2-4	CASSLNNRGYF
TRBV7-8	TRBJ1-2	CASSLGGPQQGTWYGYTF
TRBV7-9	TRBJ2-1	CASSLPSGNEQFF
TRBV9	TRBJ2-7	CASSVAGASYEQYF
TRBV11-1	TRBJ2-2	CASSLSFYVYGGELFF
TRBV6-5	TRBJ2-7	CASSRTRNYEQYF
TRBV6-5	TRBJ2-7	CASIRWGGNEQYF
TRBV18	TRBJ1-3	CASSRDTSSGNTIYF
TRBV27	TRBJ1-1	CASSSGQGMNTEAFF
TRBV20-1	TRBJ2-1	CSASSTSGGFLYNEQFF
TRBV4-1	TRBJ2-1	CASSQDRGGSYNEQFF
TRBV18	TRBJ1-2	CASSPDRDNPYGYTF
TRBV3-1/TRBV3-2	TRBJ1-1	CASSQGAAEAFF